Sequencing of this T cell receptor (beta chain) was carried out in a study of blood T cell repertoires in COVID-19. The assay was immunoSEQ multiplex PCR, and TCRdb's table has in-frame clones only and misses some. The sample shows 150,000 to 200,000 clones, about 80% of them seen only once. The receptor was isolated from a man aged 45-65 years who had recovered from COVID-19. Sequencing was carried out using PBMCs or T cells enriched from blood (not recorded which).

CDR3 DNA sequence: TGTGCCAGTAGTACGACAGGGGTCGGGGACTATGGCTACACCTTC. As protein: CASSTTGVGDYGYTF. This rearrangement joins TRBV19 to TRBJ1-2, with 8 bases lining up with TRBD1. CDR1 and CDR2 (germline): LNHDA, SQIVND (reference sequence). V was clipped by 4 bases and J by 3 bases; unmatched bases: 7. The CDR3 sequence is 15 residues long.